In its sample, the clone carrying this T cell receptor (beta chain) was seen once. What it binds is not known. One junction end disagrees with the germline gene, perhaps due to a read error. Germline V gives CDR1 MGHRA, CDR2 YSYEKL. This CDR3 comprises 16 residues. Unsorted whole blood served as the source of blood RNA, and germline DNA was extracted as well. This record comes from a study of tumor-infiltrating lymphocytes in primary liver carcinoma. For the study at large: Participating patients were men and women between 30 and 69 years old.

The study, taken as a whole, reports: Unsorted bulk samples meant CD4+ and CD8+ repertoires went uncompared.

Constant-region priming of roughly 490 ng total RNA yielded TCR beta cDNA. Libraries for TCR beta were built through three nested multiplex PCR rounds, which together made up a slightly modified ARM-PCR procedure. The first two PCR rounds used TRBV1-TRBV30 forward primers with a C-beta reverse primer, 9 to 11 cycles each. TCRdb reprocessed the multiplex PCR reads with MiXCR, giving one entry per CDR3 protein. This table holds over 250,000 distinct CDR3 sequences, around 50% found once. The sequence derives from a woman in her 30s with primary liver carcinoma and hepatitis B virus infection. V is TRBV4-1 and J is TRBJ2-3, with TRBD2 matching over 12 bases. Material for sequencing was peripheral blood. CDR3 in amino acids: CASSQGTSGNTDTLYF. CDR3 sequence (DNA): TGCGCCAGCAGCCAAGGGACTAGCGGGAATACAGATACGCTGTATTTT.